Sequencing of this TCR beta chain was carried out in a study of blood T cells in healthy people across ages. In the study overall: Per two T cells, template switching captured roughly one barcoded beta molecule.

The CDR3 spans 14 residues. V was clipped by 5 bases and J by 6 bases; unmatched bases: 10. The germline CDR1 and CDR2 sequences are DFQATT and SNEGSKA (reference sequence). The table lists this clonotype with many counts. The extraction recovered at least 6 micrograms of total RNA per sample. Then a second PCR, running about 6 to 11 cycles, was carried out with a sample-barcoded 5' primer and a J-beta primer mix. Per-sample output comprised a minimum of 3 million paired-end reads containing CDR3. From the 5' RACE reads, TCRdb called clonotypes with MiXCR, one entry per CDR3 protein. Here the sample spans roughly 650,000 distinct CDR3 sequences, 32% being singletons.

V and J are TRBV20-1 and TRBJ2-7, with 10 bases matching TRBD2. This TCR was sampled from a woman aged 80 or over in good health. Sequenced: blood. DNA for the CDR3: TGCAGTGCTGAAGTAGCGGGGGGCGGGGGCGAGCAGTACTTC. This sequence encodes CSAEVAGGGGEQYF.